This T cell receptor (beta chain) was sequenced during a study of PD-1 blockade in classical Hodgkin lymphoma. Germline CDR1 reads MNHEY; CDR2 reads SMNVEV (reference sequence). The CDR3 consists of 14 residues. The V end lost 3 bases, the J end lost 6 bases, and 12 bases lay between the germline ends. Each and every patient relapsed after autologous stem cell transplantation, and patients got differing brentuximab vedotin exposure. After PBMCs were thawed, their CD8+ T cells were isolated by magnetic negative selection. TCRdb keeps only in-frame clones here, not all; method: immunoSEQ multiplex PCR. Among approximately 2,800 clones listed, about 71% were seen once. This clone has just a few counts.

This clonotype originated in a human donor with classical Hodgkin lymphoma. The input for sequencing was CD8+ T cells from blood, taken at baseline. The chain couples TRBV27 to TRBJ1-5; D might be TRBD1 (5 bases). This CDR3 reads CASSFAGPSQPQHF. CDR3 nucleotides: TGTGCCAGCAGTTTTGCGGGGCCCAGTCAGCCCCAGCATTTT.